A selection of T cell receptor beta chains follows, all from one sample in a study of shared T cell receptors in the human thymus. Using immunoSEQ multiplex PCR, the repertoire was profiled, and TCRdb retains in-frame clones only, with some absent. The data hold 600,000 or so clones, with more than 75% observed a single time. A further study also used this sample, focusing on human thymus T cells.

Sample: thymocytes. The receptors derive from a boy in the first two years of life with a congenital heart defect. The CDR3 runs from the conserved cysteine through the conserved F or W. D genes are given only for firm matches. A clone size is listed for some rows: how often the clone was seen (once, few, many), or a class if it is expanded.

v_call: TRBV6-4
clone_size: NA
j_call: TRBJ2-7
d_call: NA
cdr3_nt: TGTGCCAGCACCGGGGGTGATTACGAGCAGTACTTC
cdr3_aa: CASTGGDYEQYF

v_call: TRBV14
clone_size: few
j_call: TRBJ2-7
d_call: TRBD2
cdr3_nt: TGTGCCAGCAGCTCCGGGACTAGCGAAGACTACGAGCAGTACTTC
cdr3_aa: CASSSGTSEDYEQYF

v_call: TRBV5-1
clone_size: NA
j_call: TRBJ2-1
d_call: TRBD1
cdr3_nt: TGCGCCAGCAGCTTGACGGGACAGGGTACCAATGAGCAGTTCTTC
cdr3_aa: CASSLTGQGTNEQFF

v_call: TRBV4-3
clone_size: NA
j_call: TRBJ2-7
d_call: TRBD2
cdr3_nt: TGCGCCAGCAGCCAAAGACTAGCGGAGACCCCTTGGGAGCAGTACTTC
cdr3_aa: CASSQRLAETPWEQYF

v_call: TRBV7-2
clone_size: NA
j_call: TRBJ1-6
d_call: TRBD1
cdr3_nt: TGTGCCAGCAGCTTACTAGGGGACAGAGTTAATTCACCCCTCCACTTT
cdr3_aa: CASSLLGDRVNSPLHF

v_call: TRBV7-2
clone_size: NA
j_call: TRBJ1-1
d_call: NA
cdr3_nt: TGTGCCCAGAGCAGGGCCGGCGAGAACACTGAAGCTTTCTTT
cdr3_aa: CAQSRAGENTEAFF

v_call: TRBV7-2
clone_size: NA
j_call: TRBJ1-5
d_call: NA
cdr3_nt: TGTGCCAGCAGCTTAGACGGCAGGGGAGATCAGCCCCAGCATTTT
cdr3_aa: CASSLDGRGDQPQHF

v_call: TRBV27
clone_size: NA
j_call: TRBJ2-2
d_call: TRBD1
cdr3_nt: TGTGCCAGCAGCACGGACAGGGGGCACGGCACCGGGGAGCTGTTTTTT
cdr3_aa: CASSTDRGHGTGELFF

v_call: TRBV4-3
clone_size: NA
j_call: TRBJ2-7
d_call: TRBD1
cdr3_nt: TGCGCCAGCAGCCAAGGAAGGTGGACAGGGTACTACGAGCAGTACTTC
cdr3_aa: CASSQGRWTGYYEQYF

v_call: TRBV27
clone_size: NA
j_call: TRBJ2-6
d_call: TRBD1
cdr3_nt: TGTGCCAGCAGTATACAAAACAGGGGGCGGATTATTGGGGCCAACGTCCTGACTTTC
cdr3_aa: CASSIQNRGRIIGANVLTF

v_call: TRBV28
clone_size: NA
j_call: TRBJ1-2
d_call: NA
cdr3_nt: TGTGCCAGCAGTTTTTATCAGGGGAACTATGGCTACACCTTC
cdr3_aa: CASSFYQGNYGYTF

v_call: TRBV5-1
clone_size: NA
j_call: TRBJ1-2
d_call: TRBD1
cdr3_nt: TGCGCCAGCAGCTTGGGGGACAGGGTTAATCCCTATGGCTACACCTTC
cdr3_aa: CASSLGDRVNPYGYTF

v_call: TRBV7-2
clone_size: NA
j_call: TRBJ1-6
d_call: TRBD1
cdr3_nt: TGTGCCAGCAGCCGTGACAGGGGGAATTCACCCCTCCACTTT
cdr3_aa: CASSRDRGNSPLHF

v_call: TRBV11-2
clone_size: NA
j_call: TRBJ2-7
d_call: TRBD2
cdr3_nt: TGTGCCAGCAGCTTAGATCGGGTCGGGAGGAGCTCCTACGAGCAGTACTTC
cdr3_aa: CASSLDRVGRSSYEQYF

v_call: TRBV5-1
clone_size: NA
j_call: TRBJ1-5
d_call: NA
cdr3_nt: TGCGCCAGCAGCCCGGAAGGGGTCCAGCCCCAGCATTTT
cdr3_aa: CASSPEGVQPQHF

v_call: TRBV12-5
clone_size: NA
j_call: TRBJ1-4
d_call: TRBD1
cdr3_nt: TGTGCTAGTGGTTTGGGGGACAGGGGGCGCCAGGTTGAAAAACTGTTTTTT
cdr3_aa: CASGLGDRGRQVEKLFF

v_call: TRBV15
clone_size: NA
j_call: TRBJ2-7
d_call: TRBD2
cdr3_nt: TGTGCCACCAGCAGAATCCCGGGGGGGCTAGCGGGATTAAAAAACTCCTACGAGCAGTACTTC
cdr3_aa: CATSRIPGGLAGLKNSYEQYF

v_call: TRBV27
clone_size: NA
j_call: TRBJ1-5
d_call: NA
cdr3_nt: TGTGCCAGCAGTCCGAAAGGAGGAGTTGGAAGCAATCAGCCCCAGCATTTT
cdr3_aa: CASSPKGGVGSNQPQHF

v_call: TRBV6-5
clone_size: NA
j_call: TRBJ1-4
d_call: TRBD1
cdr3_nt: TGTGCCAGCAGTCACCAGGGGGAAGGGGAAAAACTGTTTTTT
cdr3_aa: CASSHQGEGEKLFF

v_call: TRBV5-1
clone_size: NA
j_call: TRBJ2-5
d_call: NA
cdr3_nt: TGCGCCAGCAGCGATCGTGGCCCCCCGAGGGAGACCCAGTACTTC
cdr3_aa: CASSDRGPPRETQYF

v_call: TRBV15
clone_size: NA
j_call: TRBJ1-5
d_call: NA
cdr3_nt: TGTGCCACCAGCAGAGTTTCAGGCAATCAGCCCCAGCATTTT
cdr3_aa: CATSRVSGNQPQHF

v_call: TRBV30
clone_size: NA
j_call: TRBJ1-5
d_call: TRBD1
cdr3_nt: TGTGCCTGGAGTGCACGGCAGGGGGGCAATCAGCCCCAGCATTTT
cdr3_aa: CAWSARQGGNQPQHF

v_call: TRBV4-3
clone_size: NA
j_call: TRBJ2-7
d_call: NA
cdr3_nt: TGCGCCAGCAGCCAAGATCTTCCCGGCGGGCGCTCCTACGAGCAGTACTTC
cdr3_aa: CASSQDLPGGRSYEQYF

v_call: TRBV6-6
clone_size: NA
j_call: TRBJ1-1
d_call: NA
cdr3_nt: TGTGCCAGCAGTTACTACCCTACAGGAGCCACTGAAGCTTTCTTT
cdr3_aa: CASSYYPTGATEAFF

v_call: TRBV6-5
clone_size: NA
j_call: TRBJ2-3
d_call: TRBD1
cdr3_nt: TGTGCCAGCTCTACCCGGACAGGGGACACAGATACGCAGTATTTT
cdr3_aa: CASSTRTGDTDTQYF

v_call: TRBV27
clone_size: NA
j_call: TRBJ1-1
d_call: NA
cdr3_nt: TGTGCCAGCAAATTCCACGGCCCGGAAAATAGCTCGAACACTGAAGCTTTCTTT
cdr3_aa: CASKFHGPENSSNTEAFF

v_call: TRBV6-1
clone_size: NA
j_call: TRBJ2-4
d_call: TRBD1
cdr3_nt: TGTGCCAGCAGTGAAGCAGCGGACAGGGACAGGGCCAAAAACATTCAGTACTTC
cdr3_aa: CASSEAADRDRAKNIQYF

v_call: TRBV7-6
clone_size: NA
j_call: TRBJ1-3
d_call: NA
cdr3_nt: TGTGCCAGCAGCTTAGGGACAGACGGCTCTGGAAACACCATATATTTT
cdr3_aa: CASSLGTDGSGNTIYF

v_call: TRBV5-4
clone_size: NA
j_call: TRBJ1-2
d_call: NA
cdr3_nt: TGTGCCAGCAGCTTTCGACAGATAGCTAACTATGGCTACACCTTC
cdr3_aa: CASSFRQIANYGYTF

v_call: TRBV28
clone_size: NA
j_call: TRBJ1-3
d_call: NA
cdr3_nt: TGTGCCAGCATGATCTCGGGTGCTGGAAACACCATATATTTT
cdr3_aa: CASMISGAGNTIYF

v_call: TRBV10-3
clone_size: NA
j_call: TRBJ1-5
d_call: TRBD1
cdr3_nt: TGTGCCATCAGCGGGACAGACAATCAGCCCCAGCATTTT
cdr3_aa: CAISGTDNQPQHF

v_call: TRBV11-2
clone_size: NA
j_call: TRBJ1-5
d_call: NA
cdr3_nt: TGTGCCAGCAGCTTCAGTGGCAATCAGCCCCAGCATTTT
cdr3_aa: CASSFSGNQPQHF

v_call: TRBV5-1
clone_size: NA
j_call: TRBJ2-5
d_call: TRBD2
cdr3_nt: TGCGCCAGCAGCTTCGGACTAGCGGGGGAAAAAGAGACCCAGTACTTC
cdr3_aa: CASSFGLAGEKETQYF

v_call: TRBV7-3
clone_size: once
j_call: TRBJ1-6
d_call: TRBD1
cdr3_nt: TGTGCCAGCAGCCTGAAAAAACGAGACGCGGACAGGGGAATTTCACCCCTCCACTTT
cdr3_aa: CASSLKKRDADRGISPLHF

v_call: TRBV28
clone_size: NA
j_call: TRBJ1-4
d_call: NA
cdr3_nt: TGTGCCAGCAGTCTTATAGCCGACAGTGATGAAAAACTGTTTTTT
cdr3_aa: CASSLIADSDEKLFF